Below, 4 T cell receptor beta chains from the same sample are listed, as sequenced in a study of blood T cell repertoires in COVID-19. Profiled with immunoSEQ multiplex PCR; TCRdb holds only in-frame clones, not every one. This sample has 230,000 or so clones, with around 84% found just once. Material for sequencing was PBMCs or T cells enriched from blood (not recorded which). The receptors shown here come from a woman in her fifties or sixties who had been exposed to COVID-19.

V usage is TRBV27 and J usage is TRBJ1-6, with D possibly being TRBD1 (6 bases). V dropped 2 bases and J dropped 10 bases, with 12 bases sitting between them. From germline, CDR1 is MNHEY and CDR2 SMNVEV (reference sequence). CDR3 length: 14 residues. The CDR3 loop is CASSLEGVWSPLHF. CDR3 DNA sequence: TGTGCCAGCAGTTTAGAGGGGGTTTGGTCACCCCTCCACTTT.

J is TRBJ1-1 and V is TRBV5-1, with a tentative D call TRBD1 (6 bases). CDR3 size: 14 residues. Between the trimmed V and J ends, which lost 4 bases and 5 bases, there was a span of 15 bases. Germline CDR1 and CDR2: SGHRS and YFSETQ. The CDR3, as DNA: TGCGCCAGCAGCCGAGGCGGGGGGCTGACTGAAGCTTTCTTT. Its protein is CASSRGGGLTEAFF.

V gene TRBV3-1 (or the pseudogene TRBV3-2) combines with J gene TRBJ1-1; 7 nucleotides agree with TRBD1. This CDR3 contains 13 residues. The junction had 8 bases not matched to a gene; V was cut back by 4 bases and J by 9 bases. Looked up from germline, CDR1 is LGHDT and CDR2 is YNNKEL (reference sequence). The DNA of the CDR3 is TGTGCCAGCAGCCCCTCGACAGGGATACAAGCTTTCTTT. This encodes CASSPSTGIQAFF.

The chain is built from TRBV6-5 and TRBJ2-1, with D tentatively TRBD2 (5 bases). CDR3 length: 16 amino acids. Germline CDR1 reads MNHEY; CDR2 reads SVGAGI. V gave up 0 bases and J gave up 3 bases, with 12 bases separating them. The CDR3 here is CASSYSGPTSYNEQFF. The CDR3 bases are TGTGCCAGCAGTTACTCAGGGCCCACTAGCTACAATGAGCAGTTCTTC.